This TCR beta chain was observed in a study of response to subunit inactivated influenza vaccine. Whole-study results and caveats: Authors suggested each seasonal influenza vaccination recruits few new T cells.

On this clonotype: Its antigen is as yet unknown.

TCRdb reprocessed the RT-PCR reads via MiXCR and lists one record per CDR3 protein. The repertoire holds approximately 500,000 distinct CDR3 sequences, with about 14% as singletons. Germline trimming cut 0 bases from V and 13 bases from J; bases unmatched to any gene: 6. Germline V CDR1 and CDR2: MNHEY, SVGEGT. The CDR3 runs 14 residues. This clonotype was sampled from a man aged 50 or older who received an inactivated influenza vaccine. This sequence joins TRBV6-2 or TRBV6-3 and TRBJ2-6; 7 nucleotides align to TRBD2. This sample comprised PBMCs from blood, obtained approximately 12 days after vaccination. The CDR3 here is CASSYSGTMRVLTF. CDR3 DNA sequence: TGTGCCAGCAGTTACTCCGGGACTATGAGGGTCCTGACTTTC.